This TCR beta chain emerged from a study of human T cells and chemical hapten exposure. The overall study: Reading of the patch tests, which applied 0.01% DPC to the upper back, occurred at 6 days.

TCRdb passed the RACE reads through MiXCR, listing each CDR3 protein once. The table includes some 42,000 distinct CDR3 sequences, around 8.9% detected once. Time point of the sample: patch test 2, 6 weeks after DPC sensitization. The treatment is: therapeutic diphenylcyclopropenone sensitization with weekly scalp DPC. Study-wide results and limits: High-frequency TCRs, those above 1 in 1000, stayed the same after DPC sensitization.

The CDR3 sequence is 14 residues long. Germline V gene lookup returns CDR1 SNHLY and CDR2 FYNNEI. V lost 11 bases, J lost 4 bases, and 18 bases lay in between. This clonotype has more than one count but fewer than ten. The antigen remains unidentified. This TCR came from a woman aged 35 to 49 with alopecia areata. Some clones in this sample may be carry-over from other donors' samples. Sequencing used whole blood, obtained in connection with sensitization to the hapten diphenylcyclopropenone (DPC). The chain employs TRBV2 and TRBJ1-5, with TRBD1 as a possible D gene (5 bases). The CDR3 nucleotides read TGTGCCTCCACGGCCGGGACGGGGAATCAGCCCCAGCATTTT. Protein product: CASTAGTGNQPQHF.